The source of this TCR beta chain is a study of blood T cell repertoires in COVID-19. Germline values: CDR1 LNHDA, CDR2 SQIVND (reference sequence). Trimming at V came to 3 bases and at J to 3 bases, leaving 11 bases not matched to a gene. This CDR3 comprises 17 residues. In the original workflow: Estimation of nucleated cell counts relied on the amplification of reference gene primers. Generated by immunoSEQ multiplex PCR, the TCRdb table keeps only in-frame clones and is missing some. V and J calls and clone size come straight from that table; D and trimming were deduced from the DNA. Of 35,000 to 50,000 clones in the sample, about 88% are singletons; the top ten hold around 16%.

Sequencing was carried out using peripheral blood. This clonotype was obtained from a man aged 65-85 years with active COVID-19. This sequence joins TRBV19 and TRBJ2-7; TRBD1 matches at 10 bases. The DNA of the CDR3 is TGTGCCAGTAGTATTAGACAGGGGGCGGAAATAATCTACGAGCAGTACTTC. This sequence encodes CASSIRQGAEIIYEQYF.